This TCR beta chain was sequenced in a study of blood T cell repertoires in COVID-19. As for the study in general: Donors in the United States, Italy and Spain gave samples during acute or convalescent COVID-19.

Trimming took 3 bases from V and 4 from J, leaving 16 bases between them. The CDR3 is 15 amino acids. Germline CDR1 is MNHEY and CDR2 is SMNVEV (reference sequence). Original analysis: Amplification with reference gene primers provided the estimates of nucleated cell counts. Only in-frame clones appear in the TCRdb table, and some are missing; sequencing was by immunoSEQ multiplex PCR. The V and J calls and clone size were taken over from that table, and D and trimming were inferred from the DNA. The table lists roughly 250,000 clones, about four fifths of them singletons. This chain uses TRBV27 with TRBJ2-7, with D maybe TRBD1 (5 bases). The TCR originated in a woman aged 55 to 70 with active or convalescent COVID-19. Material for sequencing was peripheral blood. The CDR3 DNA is TGTGCCAGCAGTTTCGGGCAGGGAACCTTTTACGAGCAGTACTTC. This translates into CASSFGQGTFYEQYF.